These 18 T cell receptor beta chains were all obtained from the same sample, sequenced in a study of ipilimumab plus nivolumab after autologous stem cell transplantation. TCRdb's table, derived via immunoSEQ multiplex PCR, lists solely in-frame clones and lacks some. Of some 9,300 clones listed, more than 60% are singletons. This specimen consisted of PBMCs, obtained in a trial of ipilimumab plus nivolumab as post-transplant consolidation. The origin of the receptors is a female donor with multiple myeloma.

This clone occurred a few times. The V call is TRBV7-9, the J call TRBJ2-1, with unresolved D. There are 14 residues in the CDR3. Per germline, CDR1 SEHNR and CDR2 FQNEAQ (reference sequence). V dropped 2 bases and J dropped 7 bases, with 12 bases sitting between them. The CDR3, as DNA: TGTGCCAGCAGCTTATCTTCCCTCGGGAATGAGCAGTTCTTC. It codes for CASSLSSLGNEQFF. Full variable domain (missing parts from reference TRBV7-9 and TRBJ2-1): DTGVSQNPRHKITKRGQNVTFRCDPISEHNRLYWYRQTLGQGPEFLTYFQNEAQLEKSRLLSDRFSAERPKGSFSTLEIQRTEQGDSAMYLCASSLSSLGNEQFFGPGTRLTVL.

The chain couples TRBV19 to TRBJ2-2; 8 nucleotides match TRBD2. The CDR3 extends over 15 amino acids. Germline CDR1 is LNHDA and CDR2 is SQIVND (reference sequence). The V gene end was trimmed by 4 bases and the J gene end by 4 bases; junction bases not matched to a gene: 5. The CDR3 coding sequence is TGTGCCAGTAGTACGGGACTAGGGATCACCGGGGAGCTGTTTTTT. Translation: CASSTGLGITGELFF.

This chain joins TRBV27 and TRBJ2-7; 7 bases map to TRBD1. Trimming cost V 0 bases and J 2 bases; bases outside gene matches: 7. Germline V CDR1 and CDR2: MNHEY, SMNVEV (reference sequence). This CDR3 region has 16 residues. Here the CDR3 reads CASSLSRQGLAYEQYF. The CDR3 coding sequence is TGTGCCAGCAGTTTATCTCGACAGGGCCTGGCCTACGAGCAGTACTTC.

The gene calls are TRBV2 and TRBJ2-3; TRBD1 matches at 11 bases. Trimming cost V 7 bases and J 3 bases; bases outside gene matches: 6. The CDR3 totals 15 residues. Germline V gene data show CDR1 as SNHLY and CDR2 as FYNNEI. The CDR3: CASTPDRGRTDTQYF. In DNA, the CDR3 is TGTGCCAGCACCCCGGACAGGGGGCGAACAGATACGCAGTATTTT.

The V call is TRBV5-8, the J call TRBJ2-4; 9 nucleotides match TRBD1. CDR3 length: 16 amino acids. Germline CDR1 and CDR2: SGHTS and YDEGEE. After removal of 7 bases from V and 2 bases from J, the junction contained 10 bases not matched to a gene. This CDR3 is CASPRSGTGTKNIQYF. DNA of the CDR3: TGTGCCAGCCCCAGATCCGGGACAGGGACCAAAAACATTCAGTACTTC. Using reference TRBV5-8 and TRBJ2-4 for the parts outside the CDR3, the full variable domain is EAGVTQSPTHLIKTRGQQATLRCSPISGHTSVYWYQQALGLGLQFLLWYDEGEERNRGNFPPRFSGRQFPNYSSELNVNALELEDSALYLCASPRSGTGTKNIQYFGAGTRLSVL.

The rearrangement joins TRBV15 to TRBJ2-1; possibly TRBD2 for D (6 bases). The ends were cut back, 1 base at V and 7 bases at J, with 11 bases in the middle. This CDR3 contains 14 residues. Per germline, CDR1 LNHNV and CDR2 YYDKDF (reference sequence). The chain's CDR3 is CATSRGGTPNEQFF. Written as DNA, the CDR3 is TGTGCCACCAGCAGAGGTGGGACTCCTAATGAGCAGTTCTTC. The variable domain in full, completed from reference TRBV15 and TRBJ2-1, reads DAMVIQNPRYQVTQFGKPVTLSCSQTLNHNVMYWYQQKSSQAPKLLFHYYDKDFNNEADTPDNFQSRRPNTSFCFLDIRSPGLGDTAMYLCATSRGGTPNEQFFGPGTRLTVL.

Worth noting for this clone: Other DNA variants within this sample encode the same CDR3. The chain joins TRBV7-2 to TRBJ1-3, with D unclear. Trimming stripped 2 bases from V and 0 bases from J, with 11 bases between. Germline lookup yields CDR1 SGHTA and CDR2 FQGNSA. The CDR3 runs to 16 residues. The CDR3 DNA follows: TGTGCCAGCAGCTTAACCGGAGGGAACTCTGGAAACACCATATATTTT. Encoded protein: CASSLTGGNSGNTIYF.

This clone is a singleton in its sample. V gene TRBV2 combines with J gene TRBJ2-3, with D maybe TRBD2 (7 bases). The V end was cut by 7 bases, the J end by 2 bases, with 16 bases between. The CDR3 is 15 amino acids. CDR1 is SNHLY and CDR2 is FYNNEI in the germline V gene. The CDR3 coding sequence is TGTGCCAGCACCTTCGGGGGGCAGAACACAGATACGCAGTATTTT. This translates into CASTFGGQNTDTQYF.

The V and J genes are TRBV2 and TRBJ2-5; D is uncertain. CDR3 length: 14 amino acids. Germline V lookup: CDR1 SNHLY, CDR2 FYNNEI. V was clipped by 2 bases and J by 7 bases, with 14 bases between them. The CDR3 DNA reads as TGTGCCAGCAGTGAACGGGTCGGCATGGGGACCCAGTACTTC. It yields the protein CASSERVGMGTQYF.

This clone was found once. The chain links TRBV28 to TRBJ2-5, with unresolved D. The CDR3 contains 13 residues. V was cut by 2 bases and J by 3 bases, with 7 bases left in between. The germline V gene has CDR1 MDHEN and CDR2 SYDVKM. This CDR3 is CASSLGGKETQYF. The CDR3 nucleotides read TGTGCCAGCAGTTTAGGTGGTAAAGAGACCCAGTACTTC.

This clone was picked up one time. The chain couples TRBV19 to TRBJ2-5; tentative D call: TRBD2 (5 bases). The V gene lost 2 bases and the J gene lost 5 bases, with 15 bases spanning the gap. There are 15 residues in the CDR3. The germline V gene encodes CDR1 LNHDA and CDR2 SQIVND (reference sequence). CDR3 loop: CASSILGLQGETQYF. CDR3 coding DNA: TGTGCCAGTAGTATATTAGGACTTCAAGGGGAGACCCAGTACTTC.

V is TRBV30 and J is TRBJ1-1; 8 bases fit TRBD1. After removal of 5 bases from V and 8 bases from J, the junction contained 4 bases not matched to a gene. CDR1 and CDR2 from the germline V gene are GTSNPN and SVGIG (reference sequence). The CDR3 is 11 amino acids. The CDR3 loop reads CAWAGQVEAFF. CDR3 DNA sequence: TGTGCCTGGGCGGGACAGGTAGAAGCTTTCTTT.

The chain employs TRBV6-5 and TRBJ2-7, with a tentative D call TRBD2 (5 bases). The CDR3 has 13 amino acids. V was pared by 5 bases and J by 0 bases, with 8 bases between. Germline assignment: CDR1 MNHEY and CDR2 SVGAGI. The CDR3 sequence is CASSERDSYEQYF. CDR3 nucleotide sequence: TGTGCCAGCAGTGAGAGGGACTCCTACGAGCAGTACTTC.

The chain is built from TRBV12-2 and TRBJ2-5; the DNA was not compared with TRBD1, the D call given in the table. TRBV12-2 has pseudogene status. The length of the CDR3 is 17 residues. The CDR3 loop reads CASRPTGGINKGETQYF. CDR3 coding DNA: TGTGCAAGTCGCCCCACAGGGGGGATAAACAAAGGGGAGACCCAGTACTTC.

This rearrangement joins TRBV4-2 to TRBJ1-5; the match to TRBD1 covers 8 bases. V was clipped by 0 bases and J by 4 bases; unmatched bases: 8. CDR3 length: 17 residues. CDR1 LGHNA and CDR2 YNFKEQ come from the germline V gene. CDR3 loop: CASSQDPGTGQNQPQHF. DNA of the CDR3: TGTGCCAGCAGCCAAGACCCCGGGACAGGCCAGAATCAGCCCCAGCATTTT.

As DNA, the CDR3 is TGTGCCAGCAGTCTCGGCGCCAACTATGGCTACACCTTC. Protein sequence: CASSLGANYGYTF. The chain uses TRBV28 and TRBJ1-2; D is unclear. Deletions cut 5 bases from V and 2 bases from J, with 9 bases between. Germline assignment: CDR1 MDHEN and CDR2 SYDVKM. The CDR3 sequence is 13 residues long.

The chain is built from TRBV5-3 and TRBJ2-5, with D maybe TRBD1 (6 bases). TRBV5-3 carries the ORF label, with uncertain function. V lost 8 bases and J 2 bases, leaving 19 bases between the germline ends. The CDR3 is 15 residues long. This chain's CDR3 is CASSNTRTAQETQYF. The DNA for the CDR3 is TGTGCCAGCAGCAATACTAGGACAGCACAAGAGACCCAGTACTTC.

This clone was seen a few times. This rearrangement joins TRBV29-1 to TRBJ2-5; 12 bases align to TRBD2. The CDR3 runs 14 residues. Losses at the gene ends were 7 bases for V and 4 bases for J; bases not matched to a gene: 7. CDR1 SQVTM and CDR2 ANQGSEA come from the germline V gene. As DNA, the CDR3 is TGCAGCGGCAATCGGGGACTAGCGGGAGAGACCCAGTACTTC. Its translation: CSGNRGLAGETQYF.